Below, 27 T cell receptor beta chains from the same sample are listed, as sequenced in a study of graft-versus-host responses after intestinal transplantation. TCRdb keeps only in-frame clones here, not all; method: immunoSEQ multiplex PCR. This repertoire shows some 41,000 clones, around 96% found once; its top ten account for 0.5% to 0.6%. The antigens for these receptors are not known. The specimen comprised unstimulated CD8+ T cells sorted from spleen or lymph node cells, sampled before transplant. The receptors shown here come from a human donor who was the organ donor for an intestinal transplant.

The chain employs TRBV4-3 and TRBJ2-5; a weak D match, TRBD1 (5 bases). Germline CDR1 LGHNA, CDR2 YSLEER. The CDR3 runs to 15 residues. V lost 1 base and J 5 bases, leaving 14 bases between the germline ends. The chain's CDR3 is CASSQALRVGETQYF. The CDR3, as DNA: TGCGCCAGCAGCCAAGCTCTCAGGGTAGGGGAGACCCAGTACTTC.

The chain uses TRBV7-9 and TRBJ2-1, with D perhaps given as TRBD1 or TRBD2 (6 bases each). The CDR3 consists of 16 residues. Germline lookup yields CDR1 SEHNR and CDR2 FQNEAQ (reference sequence). V lost 0 bases to trimming and J lost 8 bases, with 17 bases between them. Here the CDR3 DNA reads TGTGCCAGCAGCTTAGCTAGGGGGGCTGAGCAGTATGAGCAGTTCTTC. Translating it yields CASSLARGAEQYEQFF.

This clone was recorded only once. The chain couples TRBV5-4 to TRBJ2-5, with D uncertain. The DNA end lines up better with TRBJ2-7; the J call may be wrong. The CDR3 contains 16 residues. The germline gives CDR1 SGHNT, CDR2 YYREEE (reference sequence). CDR3 amino acids: CASSLGAGTHSYEQYF. The CDR3, as DNA: TGTGCCAGCAGCTTGGGGGCAGGCACCCACTCCTACGAGCAGTACTTC.

This clone was detected only once. This rearrangement joins TRBV29-1 to TRBJ2-7, with 7 bases lining up with TRBD2. Looked up from germline, CDR1 is SQVTM and CDR2 is ANQGSEA. This CDR3 region has 15 residues. With V trimmed by 4 bases and J by 1 base, 10 bases remained unmatched. In nucleotides, the CDR3 is TGCAGCGTTGGGAGGAGCGGGGATCGGTCCTACGAGCAGTACTTC. It yields the protein CSVGRSGDRSYEQYF.

The chain couples TRBV18 to TRBJ2-5; 7 nucleotides match TRBD2. The trim removed 2 bases at V and 1 base at J, leaving 4 bases unmatched. This CDR3 comprises 15 residues. Germline CDR1 reads KGHSH; CDR2 reads LQKENI. The CDR3 is CASSPAGDLQETQYF. In DNA, the CDR3 is TGTGCCAGCTCACCAGCGGGGGACCTCCAAGAGACCCAGTACTTC.

The V and J genes are TRBV7-6 and TRBJ2-1, with unresolved D. The length of the CDR3 is 17 residues. Germline CDR1 is SGHVS and CDR2 is FNYEAQ. The V end lost 4 bases, the J end lost 7 bases, and 23 bases lay between the germline ends. Written as DNA, the CDR3 is TGTGCCAGCAGCTCCCTATATATTCCTGCGAGGTATAATGAGCAGTTCTTC. It codes for CASSSLYIPARYNEQFF.

The gene calls are TRBV4-1 and TRBJ1-1; no firm D call. This CDR3 has 15 amino acids. Per the germline V gene, CDR1 is MGHRA and CDR2 is YSYEKL. Trimming took off 1 base at V and 1 base at J, with 10 bases between the two ends. CDR3 protein: CASSQVSSRNTEAFF. In nucleotides, the CDR3 is TGCGCCAGCAGCCAAGTAAGCAGTAGGAACACTGAAGCTTTCTTT.

The chain combines TRBV2 with TRBJ2-5; D is possibly TRBD1 or TRBD2 (6 bases each). The CDR3 contains 14 residues. V lost 3 bases and J 5 bases, leaving 13 bases between the germline ends. The germline V gene encodes CDR1 SNHLY and CDR2 FYNNEI. The CDR3, as DNA: TGTGCCAGCAGTGAGCGGGACAATGGGGAGACCCAGTACTTC. The encoded protein is CASSERDNGETQYF.

The chain couples TRBV11-2 to TRBJ2-7; D is unclear. Trimming shortened V by 0 bases and J by 1 base, and 13 bases separated the two germline ends. There are 16 residues in the CDR3. The V gene's germline CDR1 is SGHAT and CDR2 FQNNGV. Here the CDR3 DNA reads TGTGCCAGCAGCTTAGATTCGGTTGGGCTTTCCTACGAGCAGTACTTC. It translates to CASSLDSVGLSYEQYF.

The CDR3 DNA reads as TGCGCCAGCAGTGAGTCGACAGGGGGCACTGAAGCTTTCTTT. Translating gives CASSESTGGTEAFF. V and J are TRBV10-2 and TRBJ1-1; 9 nucleotides agree with TRBD1. Germline lookup yields CDR1 WSHSY and CDR2 SAAADI. The V and J ends lost 0 bases and 4 bases, in that order; junction bases with no gene match: 0. The CDR3 runs to 14 residues.

This rearrangement joins TRBV6-1 to TRBJ1-5; 10 bases align to TRBD1. The CDR3 runs 13 residues. The V and J ends lost 6 bases and 6 bases, in that order; junction bases with no gene match: 2. Germline V lookup: CDR1 MNHNS, CDR2 SASEGT. The DNA for the CDR3 is TGTGCCAGCAGGACAGGGGGCGGTCAGCCCCAGCATTTT. This sequence encodes CASRTGGGQPQHF.

The CDR3 reads CASSLVNGDYGYTF. Here the CDR3 DNA reads TGTGCCAGCAGCCTCGTAAATGGGGACTATGGCTACACCTTC. The chain recombines TRBV7-9 with TRBJ1-2; D is undetermined. Germline CDR1 SEHNR, CDR2 FQNEAQ (reference sequence). CDR3 length equals 14 residues. V gave up 5 bases and J gave up 3 bases, with 13 bases separating them.

This sequence joins TRBV11-3 and TRBJ2-1, with D unclear. V dropped 5 bases and J dropped 5 bases, with 10 bases sitting between them. Germline CDR1 and CDR2: SGHNT and YENEEA. The CDR3 loop spans 13 amino acids. CDR3 in amino acids: CASSHYTHNEQFF. CDR3 in DNA: TGTGCCAGCAGCCATTACACGCACAATGAGCAGTTCTTC. Full variable domain (rest looked up from reference TRBV11-3 and TRBJ2-1): EAGVVQSPRYKIIEKKQPVAFWCNPISGHNTLYWYLQNLGQGPELLIRYENEEAVDDSQLPKDRFSAERLKGVDSTLKIQPAELGDSAVYLCASSHYTHNEQFFGPGTRLTVL.

The chain joins TRBV19 to TRBJ2-3; a weak D match, TRBD2 (5 bases). Germline V lookup: CDR1 LNHDA, CDR2 SQIVND (reference sequence). Trimming shortened V by 3 bases and J by 1 base, and 14 bases separated the two germline ends. The CDR3 consists of 16 residues. The CDR3 reads CASSMSGGRGTDTQYF. The CDR3 DNA is TGTGCCAGTAGTATGAGTGGAGGCCGGGGCACAGATACGCAGTATTTT.

The CDR3 nucleotides read TGTGCCAGCAGCTTCCGAGCCCCGTACGAGCAGTACTTC. It codes for CASSFRAPYEQYF. The rearrangement joins TRBV7-2 to TRBJ2-7, with D hard to call. Germline CDR1 and CDR2: SGHTA and FQGNSA. Trimming pared 3 bases from V and 4 bases from J, leaving 10 bases between. CDR3 length: 13 residues.

The V call is TRBV5-1, the J call TRBJ1-2; 8 positions match TRBD1. Trimming removed 1 base from V and 4 bases from J; junction bases left unmatched: 6. The germline gives CDR1 SGHRS, CDR2 YFSETQ. The CDR3 length is 15 residues. Here the CDR3 reads CASSLSAGGFYGYTF. The CDR3 bases are TGCGCCAGCAGCTTGTCCGCAGGGGGCTTCTATGGCTACACCTTC. The full variable domain, its missing parts supplied by reference TRBV5-1 and TRBJ1-2, is KAGVTQTPRYLIKTRGQQVTLSCSPISGHRSVSWYQQTPGQGLQFLFEYFSETQRNKGNFPGRFSGRQFSNSRSEMNVSTLELGDSALYLCASSLSAGGFYGYTFGSGTRLTVV.

V usage is TRBV10-3 and J usage is TRBJ2-5; D call uncertain. The J call could be wrong; TRBJ2-7 is a better fit for the DNA end. Per germline, CDR1 ENHRY and CDR2 SYGVKD. There are 12 residues in the CDR3. The CDR3 DNA reads TGTGCCATCAGTGAGGATTTTTACGAGCAGTACTTC. It codes for CAISEDFYEQYF.

The chain uses TRBV29-1 and TRBJ1-1; TRBD1 matches 8 bases. This CDR3 spans 16 amino acids. Germline V gene data show CDR1 as SQVTM and CDR2 as ANQGSEA. J was trimmed by 5 bases and V by 6 bases; bases with no gene match: 17. CDR3 loop: CSVGASGRGRKTEAFF. Here the CDR3 DNA reads TGCAGCGTGGGGGCATCGGGCAGGGGGCGAAAAACTGAAGCTTTCTTT.

The genes are TRBV7-9 and TRBJ1-3, with no clear D. The CDR3 covers 14 residues. V dropped 0 bases and J dropped 4 bases, with 7 bases sitting between them. In germline, CDR1 is SEHNR, CDR2 FQNEAQ (reference sequence). This chain's CDR3 is CASSLAGGGNTIYF. The CDR3 DNA is TGTGCCAGCAGCTTAGCAGGAGGAGGAAACACCATATATTTT.

The genes are TRBV7-9 and TRBJ2-7, with 13 bases matching TRBD2. This CDR3 spans 16 amino acids. Trimming cost V 5 bases and J 4 bases; bases outside gene matches: 8. Per germline, CDR1 SEHNR and CDR2 FQNEAQ (reference sequence). The CDR3 bases are TGTGCCAGCAGCCCTGCGGGACTAGCGGGGATTTACGAGCAGTACTTC. Its protein is CASSPAGLAGIYEQYF.

This chain joins TRBV6-5 and TRBJ2-7; no definite D call. Germline V gives CDR1 MNHEY, CDR2 SVGAGI. The CDR3 spans 14 residues. The V and J ends lost 0 bases and 3 bases respectively, with 9 bases between them. The CDR3 loop reads CASSYSGNYYEQYF. The CDR3 bases are TGTGCCAGCAGTTACTCGGGGAATTACTACGAGCAGTACTTC.

The chain uses TRBV7-9 and TRBJ2-3; D is unclear. Germline assignment: CDR1 SEHNR and CDR2 FQNEAQ (reference sequence). The CDR3 is 15 residues long. The V gene lost 5 bases and the J gene lost 0 bases, with 12 bases spanning the gap. DNA of the CDR3: TGTGCCAGCAGCGTAGACGTGGGGAGCACAGATACGCAGTATTTT. Protein sequence: CASSVDVGSTDTQYF.

This clone was observed a single time. The CDR3, as DNA: TGTGCCAGCAGTTTACAGCCGACGAACACCGGGGAGCTGTTTTTT. Translating gives CASSLQPTNTGELFF. This chain uses TRBV6-5 with TRBJ2-2; D is unresolved. The V end lost 4 bases, the J end lost 0 bases, and 9 bases lay between the germline ends. From germline, CDR1 is MNHEY and CDR2 SVGAGI. The CDR3 spans 15 residues.

The gene calls are TRBV5-6 and TRBJ2-1; D unclear. The V and J ends lost 2 bases and 6 bases respectively, with 9 bases between them. Germline assignment: CDR1 SGHDT and CDR2 YYEEEE. This CDR3 has 13 residues. The CDR3 DNA sequence: TGTGCCAGCAGCTTCTGGACGTTCAATGAGCAGTTCTTC. Its translation: CASSFWTFNEQFF.

The chain couples TRBV7-2 to TRBJ2-1, with D unresolved. The ends were cut back, 1 base at V and 0 bases at J, with 4 bases in the middle. CDR1 is SGHTA, CDR2 FQGNSA, per germline. The CDR3 sequence is 14 residues long. DNA for the CDR3: TGTGCCAGCAGCTTAGTCAGCTCCTACAATGAGCAGTTCTTC. As protein: CASSLVSSYNEQFF. Complete variable domain (other parts from reference TRBV7-2 and TRBJ2-1): GAGVSQSPSNKVTEKGKDVELRCDPISGHTALYWYRQSLGQGLEFLIYFQGNSAPDKSGLPSDRFSAERTGGSVSTLTIQRTQQEDSAVYLCASSLVSSYNEQFFGPGTRLTVL.

The chain combines TRBV5-4 with TRBJ1-2; 7 bases align to TRBD1. The CDR3 length is 17 residues. The junction had 16 bases not matched to a gene; V was cut back by 5 bases and J by 3 bases. Per germline, CDR1 SGHNT and CDR2 YYREEE (reference sequence). CDR3 loop: CASSHRRYYRGHYGYTF. As DNA, the CDR3 is TGTGCCAGCAGTCACCGGAGATACTACAGGGGCCACTATGGCTACACCTTC.

The chain recombines TRBV19 with TRBJ1-5; 9 bases are shared with TRBD1. Germline V CDR1 and CDR2: LNHDA, SQIVND (reference sequence). V shed 3 bases and J 3 bases; nucleotides not matched to a gene: 3. CDR3 length equals 15 residues. CDR3 in amino acids: CASSIDRGFNQPQHF. The CDR3 region has the DNA TGTGCCAGTAGTATCGACAGGGGGTTCAATCAGCCCCAGCATTTT.